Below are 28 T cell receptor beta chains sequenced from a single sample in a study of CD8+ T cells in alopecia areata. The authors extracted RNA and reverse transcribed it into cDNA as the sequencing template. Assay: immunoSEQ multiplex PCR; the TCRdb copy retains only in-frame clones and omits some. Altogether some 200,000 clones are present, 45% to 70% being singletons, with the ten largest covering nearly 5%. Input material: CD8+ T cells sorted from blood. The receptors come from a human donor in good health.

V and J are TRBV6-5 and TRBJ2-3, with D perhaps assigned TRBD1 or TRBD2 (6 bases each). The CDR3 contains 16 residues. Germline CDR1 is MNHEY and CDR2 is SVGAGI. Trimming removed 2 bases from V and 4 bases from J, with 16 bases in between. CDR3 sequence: CASSYGVGGLADTQYF. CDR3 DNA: TGTGCCAGCAGTTACGGGGTAGGGGGGTTGGCAGATACGCAGTATTTT.

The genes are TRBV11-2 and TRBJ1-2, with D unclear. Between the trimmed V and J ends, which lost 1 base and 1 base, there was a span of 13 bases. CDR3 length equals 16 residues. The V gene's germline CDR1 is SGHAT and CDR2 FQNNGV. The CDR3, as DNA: TGTGCCAGCAGCTTAGTTAGGTCTGAGAGTAACTATGGCTACACCTTC. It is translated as CASSLVRSESNYGYTF.

The DNA of the CDR3 is TGCGCCAGCAGCCAAGGATGGCGGGGGACAGCGGGAGATACGCAGTATTTT. Its translation: CASSQGWRGTAGDTQYF. The gene calls are TRBV4-1 and TRBJ2-3; D is perhaps TRBD1 or TRBD2 (7 bases each). CDR1 and CDR2 from the germline V gene are MGHRA and YSYEKL. Trimming took off 1 base at V and 5 bases at J, with 19 bases between the two ends. The CDR3 spans 17 residues.

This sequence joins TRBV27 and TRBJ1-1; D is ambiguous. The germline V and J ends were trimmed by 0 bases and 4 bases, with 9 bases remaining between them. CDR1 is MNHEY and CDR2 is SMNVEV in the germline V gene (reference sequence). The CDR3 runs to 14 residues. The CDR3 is CASSLSGSGTEAFF. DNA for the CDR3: TGTGCCAGCAGTTTATCAGGGAGCGGCACTGAAGCTTTCTTT.

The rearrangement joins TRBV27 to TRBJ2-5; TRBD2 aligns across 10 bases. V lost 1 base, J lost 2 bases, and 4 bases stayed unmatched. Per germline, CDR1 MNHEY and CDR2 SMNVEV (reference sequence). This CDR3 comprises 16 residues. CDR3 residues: CASSLYPSGSQETQYF. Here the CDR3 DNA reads TGTGCCAGCAGTTTATACCCTAGCGGGAGTCAAGAGACCCAGTACTTC.

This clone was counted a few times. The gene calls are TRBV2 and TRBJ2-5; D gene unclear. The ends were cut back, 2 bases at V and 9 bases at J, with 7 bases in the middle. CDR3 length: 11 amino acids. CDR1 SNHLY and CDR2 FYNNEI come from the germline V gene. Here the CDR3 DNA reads TGTGCCAGCAGTGAAAAGCTGGCCCAGTACTTC. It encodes CASSEKLAQYF.

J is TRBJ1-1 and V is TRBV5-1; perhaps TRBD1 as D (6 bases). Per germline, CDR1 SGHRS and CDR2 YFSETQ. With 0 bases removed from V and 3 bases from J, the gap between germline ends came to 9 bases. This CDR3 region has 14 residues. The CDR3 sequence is CASSLGGGDTEAFF. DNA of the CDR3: TGCGCCAGCAGCTTGGGTGGGGGCGACACTGAAGCTTTCTTT.

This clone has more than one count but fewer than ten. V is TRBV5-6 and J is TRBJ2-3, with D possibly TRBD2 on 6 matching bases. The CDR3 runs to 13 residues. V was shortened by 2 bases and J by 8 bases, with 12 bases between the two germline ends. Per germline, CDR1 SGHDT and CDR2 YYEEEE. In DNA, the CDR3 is TGTGCCAGCAGCTTTAGCGGAATGGCTACGCAGTATTTT. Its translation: CASSFSGMATQYF.

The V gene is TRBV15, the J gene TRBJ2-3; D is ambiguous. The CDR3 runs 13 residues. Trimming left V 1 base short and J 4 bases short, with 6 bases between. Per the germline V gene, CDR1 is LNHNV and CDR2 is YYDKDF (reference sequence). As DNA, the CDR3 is TGTGCCACCAGCAGAGCGACCCCAGATACGCAGTATTTT. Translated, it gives CATSRATPDTQYF.

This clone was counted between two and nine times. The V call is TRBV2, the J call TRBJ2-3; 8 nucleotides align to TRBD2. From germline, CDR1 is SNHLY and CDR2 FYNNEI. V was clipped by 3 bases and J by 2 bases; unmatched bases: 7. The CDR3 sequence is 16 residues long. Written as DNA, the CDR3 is TGTGCCAGCAGTGAGTTGGCGGGGGGTTCCACAGATACGCAGTATTTT. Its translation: CASSELAGGSTDTQYF. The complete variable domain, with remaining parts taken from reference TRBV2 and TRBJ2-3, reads EPEVTQTPSHQVTQMGQEVILRCVPISNHLYFYWYRQILGQKVEFLVSFYNNEISEKSEIFDDQFSVERPDGSNFTLKIRSTKLEDSAMYFCASSELAGGSTDTQYFGPGTRLTVL.

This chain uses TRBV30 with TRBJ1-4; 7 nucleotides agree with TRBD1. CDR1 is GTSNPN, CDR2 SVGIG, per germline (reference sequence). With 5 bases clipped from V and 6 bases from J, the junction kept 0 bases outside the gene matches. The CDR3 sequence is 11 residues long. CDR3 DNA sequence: TGTGCCTGGGGACAGGATGAAAAACTGTTTTTT. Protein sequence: CAWGQDEKLFF.

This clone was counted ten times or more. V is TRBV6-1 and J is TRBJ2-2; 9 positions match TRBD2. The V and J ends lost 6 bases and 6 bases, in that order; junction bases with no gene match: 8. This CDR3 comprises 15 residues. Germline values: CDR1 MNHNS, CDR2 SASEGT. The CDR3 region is CASSLGLAEAGELFF. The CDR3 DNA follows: TGTGCCAGCAGCCTGGGACTAGCAGAGGCCGGGGAGCTGTTTTTT.

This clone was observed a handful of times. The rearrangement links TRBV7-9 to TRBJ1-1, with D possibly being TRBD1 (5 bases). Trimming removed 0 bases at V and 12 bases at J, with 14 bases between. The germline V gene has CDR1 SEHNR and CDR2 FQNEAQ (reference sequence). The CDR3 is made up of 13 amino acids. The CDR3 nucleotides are TGTGCCAGCAGCTTAGCGTCGGGGACGGAAACTTTCTTT. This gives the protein CASSLASGTETFF.

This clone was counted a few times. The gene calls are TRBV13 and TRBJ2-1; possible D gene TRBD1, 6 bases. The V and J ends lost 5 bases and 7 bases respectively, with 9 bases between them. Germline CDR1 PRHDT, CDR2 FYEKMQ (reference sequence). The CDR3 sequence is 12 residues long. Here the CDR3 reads CASSQRGNEQFF. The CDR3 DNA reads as TGTGCCAGCAGCCAGAGGGGGAATGAGCAGTTCTTC.

As DNA, the CDR3 is TGTGCCAGCAGCCCGGATTATAGCAATCAGCCCCAGCATTTT. It codes for CASSPDYSNQPQHF. The chain combines TRBV6-1 with TRBJ1-5; D is uncertain. The germline V and J ends were trimmed by 6 bases and 0 bases, with 9 bases remaining between them. Germline V gives CDR1 MNHNS, CDR2 SASEGT. The length of the CDR3 is 14 residues.

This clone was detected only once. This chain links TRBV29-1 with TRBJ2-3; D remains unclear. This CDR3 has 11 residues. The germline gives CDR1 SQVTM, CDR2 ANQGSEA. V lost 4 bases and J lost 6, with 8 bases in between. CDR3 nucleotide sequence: TGCAGCGTTGTTCACGGTGATACGCAGTATTTT. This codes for CSVVHGDTQYF.

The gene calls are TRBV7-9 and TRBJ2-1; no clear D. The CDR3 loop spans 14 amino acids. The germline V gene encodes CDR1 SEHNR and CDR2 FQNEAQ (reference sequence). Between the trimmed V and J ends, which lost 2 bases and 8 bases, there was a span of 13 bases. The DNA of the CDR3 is TGTGCCAGCAGCTTACCCGGGTCATACGATGAGCAGTTCTTC. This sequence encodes CASSLPGSYDEQFF.

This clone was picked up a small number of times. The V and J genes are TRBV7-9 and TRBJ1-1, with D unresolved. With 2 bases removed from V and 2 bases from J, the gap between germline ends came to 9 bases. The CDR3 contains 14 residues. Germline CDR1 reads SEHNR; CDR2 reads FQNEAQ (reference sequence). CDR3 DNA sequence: TGTGCCAGCAGCTTAACCGATCTAAACACTGAAGCTTTCTTT. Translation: CASSLTDLNTEAFF.

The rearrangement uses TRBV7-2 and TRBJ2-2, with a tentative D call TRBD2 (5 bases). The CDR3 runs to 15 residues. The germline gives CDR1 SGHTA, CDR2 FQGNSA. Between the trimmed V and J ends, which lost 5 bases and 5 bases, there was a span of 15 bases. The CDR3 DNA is TGTGCCAGCAGCACCATGGAGGTTGGGACCGGGGAGCTGTTTTTT. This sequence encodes CASSTMEVGTGELFF.

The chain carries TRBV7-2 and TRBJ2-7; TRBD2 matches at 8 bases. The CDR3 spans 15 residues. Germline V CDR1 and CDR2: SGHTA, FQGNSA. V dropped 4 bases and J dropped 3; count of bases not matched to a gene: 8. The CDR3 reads CASSSPGLGIYEQYF. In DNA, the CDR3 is TGTGCCAGCAGCTCGCCGGGACTAGGGATCTACGAGCAGTACTTC.

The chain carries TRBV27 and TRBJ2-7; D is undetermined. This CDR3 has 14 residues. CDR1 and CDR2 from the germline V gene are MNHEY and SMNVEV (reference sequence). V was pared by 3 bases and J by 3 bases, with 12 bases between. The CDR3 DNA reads TGTGCCAGCAGTTTCCCTGTTCGGGTCTACGAGCAGTACTTC. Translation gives CASSFPVRVYEQYF.

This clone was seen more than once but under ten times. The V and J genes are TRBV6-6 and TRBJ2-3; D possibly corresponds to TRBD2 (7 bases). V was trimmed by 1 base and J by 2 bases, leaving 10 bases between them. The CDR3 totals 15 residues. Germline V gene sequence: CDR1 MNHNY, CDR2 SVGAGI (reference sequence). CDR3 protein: CASSYYRGATDTQYF. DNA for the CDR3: TGTGCCAGCAGTTACTATCGGGGGGCCACAGATACGCAGTATTTT.

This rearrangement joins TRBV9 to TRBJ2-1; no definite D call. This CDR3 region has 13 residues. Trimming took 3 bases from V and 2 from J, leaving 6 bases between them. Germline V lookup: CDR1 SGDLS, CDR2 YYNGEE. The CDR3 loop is CASSANPYNEQFF. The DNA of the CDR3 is TGTGCCAGCAGCGCCAACCCCTACAATGAGCAGTTCTTC.

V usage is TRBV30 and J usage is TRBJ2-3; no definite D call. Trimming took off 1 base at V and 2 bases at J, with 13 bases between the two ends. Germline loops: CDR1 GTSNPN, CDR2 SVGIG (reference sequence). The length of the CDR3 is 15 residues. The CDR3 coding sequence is TGTGCCTGGAGTGCCTTTGATCGGAACACAGATACGCAGTATTTT. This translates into CAWSAFDRNTDTQYF.

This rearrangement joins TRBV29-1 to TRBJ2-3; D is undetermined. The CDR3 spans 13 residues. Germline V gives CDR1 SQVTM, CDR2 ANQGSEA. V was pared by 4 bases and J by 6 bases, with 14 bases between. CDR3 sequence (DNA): TGCAGCGTTGTTCTGGCCCTCGGGGATACGCAGTATTTT. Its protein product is CSVVLALGDTQYF.

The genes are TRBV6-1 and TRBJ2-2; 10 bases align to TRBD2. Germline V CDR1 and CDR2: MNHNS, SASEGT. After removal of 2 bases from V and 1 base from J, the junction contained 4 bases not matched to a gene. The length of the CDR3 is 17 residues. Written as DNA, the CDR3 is TGTGCCAGCAGTGAATCTAGCGGGGGCTTGAACACCGGGGAGCTGTTTTTT. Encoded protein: CASSESSGGLNTGELFF.

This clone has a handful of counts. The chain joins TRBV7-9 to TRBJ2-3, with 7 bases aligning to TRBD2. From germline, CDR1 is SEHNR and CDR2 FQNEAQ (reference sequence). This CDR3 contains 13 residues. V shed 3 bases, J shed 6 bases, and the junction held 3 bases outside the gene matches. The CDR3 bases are TGTGCCAGCAGCTTCGGGGGGATGGATACGCAGTATTTT. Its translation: CASSFGGMDTQYF. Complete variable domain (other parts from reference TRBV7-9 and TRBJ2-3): DTGVSQNPRHKITKRGQNVTFRCDPISEHNRLYWYRQTLGQGPEFLTYFQNEAQLEKSRLLSDRFSAERPKGSFSTLEIQRTEQGDSAMYLCASSFGGMDTQYFGPGTRLTVL.

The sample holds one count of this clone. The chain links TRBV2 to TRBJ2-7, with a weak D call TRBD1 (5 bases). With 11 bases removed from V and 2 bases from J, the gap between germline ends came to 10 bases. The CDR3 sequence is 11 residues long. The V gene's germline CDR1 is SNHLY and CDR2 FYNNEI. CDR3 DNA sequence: TGTGCCGCTCAGGGCCCCTACGAGCAGTACTTC. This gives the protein CAAQGPYEQYF.